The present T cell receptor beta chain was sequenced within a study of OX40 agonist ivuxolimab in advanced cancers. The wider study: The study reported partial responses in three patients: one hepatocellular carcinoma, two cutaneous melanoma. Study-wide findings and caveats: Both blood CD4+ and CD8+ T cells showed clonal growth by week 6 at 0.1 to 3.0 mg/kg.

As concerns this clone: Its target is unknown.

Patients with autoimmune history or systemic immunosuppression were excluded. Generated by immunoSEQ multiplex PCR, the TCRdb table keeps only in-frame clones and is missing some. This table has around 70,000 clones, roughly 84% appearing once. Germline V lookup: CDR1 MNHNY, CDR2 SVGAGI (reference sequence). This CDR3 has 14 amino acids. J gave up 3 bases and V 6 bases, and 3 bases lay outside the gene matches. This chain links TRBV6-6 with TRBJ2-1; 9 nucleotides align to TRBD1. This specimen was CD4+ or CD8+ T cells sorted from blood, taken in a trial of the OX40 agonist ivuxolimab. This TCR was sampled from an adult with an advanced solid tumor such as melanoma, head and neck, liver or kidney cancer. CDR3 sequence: CASRRDRDYNEQFF. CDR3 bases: TGTGCCAGCAGGAGGGACAGGGACTACAATGAGCAGTTCTTC.